This entry describes one TCR beta chain. What this receptor recognizes is not known. Per-nucleotide qualities are absent, and no much larger clonotype sits a single base away. This sample stems from a study of T cells in Graves' hyperthyroidism and ophthalmopathy (dated by TCRdb to about 2019). The study in broad terms: A discovery cohort of about 96 patients, 43 with Graves' ophthalmopathy and about 58 with stable Graves' hyperthyroidism, was used to find distinguishing TCR V-J signatures. Whether ophthalmopathy could be predicted prospectively was tested in an independent validation cohort made up of 18 to 20 hyperthyroidism patients plus 17 patients who later progressed to ophthalmopathy. For training and testing, the 100 or so patients in the discovery cohort were randomly divided in a 7:3 ratio. Thyroid tissue and blood T-cell repertoires from six Graves' hyperthyroidism patients were also compared in the study. Following sampling, methimazole starting at 30 mg daily was given to hyperthyroidism patients, and high-dose intravenous methylprednisolone was given to ophthalmopathy patients. The paper describes TCR Vbeta CDR3 sequencing of roughly 130 peripheral blood samples, made up of 43 ophthalmopathy patients, around 73 hyperthyroidism patients and 17 progressor patients.

CDR1 and CDR2, looked up from the germline V gene (reference sequence), are LNHNV and YYDKDF. At the junction V is shortened by 5 bases and J by 2 bases, with 9 bases in between. The CDR3, cysteine through phenylalanine, is 13 amino acids long. The DNA shown is the 39-base CDR3, in frame from base 1. TCR beta CDR3 regions were amplified from RNA transcripts. For the first round of RT-PCR on the TCR CDR3, the HTBI primer set was used together with the Qiagen OneStep RT-PCR kit. Libraries were constructed in a second round of multiplex PCR, after which size selection and purification were carried out. Paired-end sequencing of the libraries was performed with 100 bp reads on an Illumina HiSeq2000. The paper's data handling went like this. SOAPnuke was used to process the raw data, with reads discarded if the reads contained adapters or uncalled bases, had a mean Phred below 15, or lacked an exact constant-primer or identifier match. High-quality paired reads were merged with COPE v1.2.5, and unique nucleotide sequences were defined as clonotypes. MiTCR v1.1 was used to align clonotypes to the IMGT TRBV, TRBD and TRBJ reference segments. The analysis included only V-J combinations with a frequency above 0.0001, which together covered over 98% of the repertoires. A TCS score was defined as the ratio of F50 (clonal expansion) to E x V (chaos), with BLOSUM62-based TCRdist applied between CDR3 peptides within each V-J. Welch's t-statistics and random forest reduced 500 to 550 V-J features to 13, which were used in a naive Bayes classifier (R e1071). TCRdb reanalyzed the raw reads on its own, using fastp at Q25 for trimming and MiXCR for clone calling, and kept in-frame beta chains. Rows are unified per CDR3 protein, each entry keeping the most common DNA and genes. Clone size and V and J calls follow TCRdb, not the original study. This sample holds a few hundred thousand distinct CDR3 sequences; just over 45% were observed only once. The ten largest clones represent 8.2% of the sample.

Stable Graves' hyperthyroidism was defined as the absence of progression to ophthalmopathy over 18 months of follow-up. The hyperthyroidism patients were between 18 and 65 years old and newly diagnosed, with a disease duration of less than 2 months. Any patient with an uncontrolled infection, another autoimmune disease, pregnancy or lactation was excluded. Diagnoses were based on clinical symptoms, serum thyroxine and TRAb, thyroid ultrasound and orbital computed tomography. Total RNA was extracted using Trizol reagent, and RNA quality was assessed on an Agilent 2100 Bioanalyzer. General conclusions and limits of the study: In validation, the model predicted progression to ophthalmopathy with roughly 70% sensitivity and roughly 75% specificity, a median of 6.5 months before onset. No statistical method was used to set the sample size in advance, and investigators knew the group allocation. Blood samples also contained most of the expanded thyroid clonotypes (frequency above 0.001), which suggests that blood repertoires may reflect thyroid immune responses. In cross-validation, a model built on a 13 V-J signature told ophthalmopathy apart from stable hyperthyroidism with 87.88% sensitivity and around 84% specificity, and in testing the same model reached 80%/75%.

The sequence was obtained from a woman aged 18-29 years with Graves' hyperthyroidism. Donor details come from another sample of the same person, matched by shared clones. Sequenced sample: peripheral blood or thyroid tissue (not recorded which). The V and J segments used are TRBV15 and TRBJ1-1; the D segment cannot be called with confidence. The DNA reads as follows: TGTGCCACCAGCTTCGATCGAAACACTGAAGCTTTCTTT. This codes for CATSFDRNTEAFF.